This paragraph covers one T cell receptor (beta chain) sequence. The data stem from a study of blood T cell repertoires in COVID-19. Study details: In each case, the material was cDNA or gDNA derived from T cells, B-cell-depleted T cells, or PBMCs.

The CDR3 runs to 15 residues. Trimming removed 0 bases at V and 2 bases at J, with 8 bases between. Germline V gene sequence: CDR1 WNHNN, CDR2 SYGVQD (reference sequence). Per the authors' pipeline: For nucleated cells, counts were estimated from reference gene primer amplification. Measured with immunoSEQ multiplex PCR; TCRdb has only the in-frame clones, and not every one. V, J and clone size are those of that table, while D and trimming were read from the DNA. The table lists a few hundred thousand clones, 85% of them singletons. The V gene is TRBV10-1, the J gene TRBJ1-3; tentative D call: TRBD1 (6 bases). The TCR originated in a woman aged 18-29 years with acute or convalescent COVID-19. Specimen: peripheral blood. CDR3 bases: TGCGCCAGCAGTGAGTCCGGGGGGCCTGGAAACACCATATATTTT. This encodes CASSESGGPGNTIYF.